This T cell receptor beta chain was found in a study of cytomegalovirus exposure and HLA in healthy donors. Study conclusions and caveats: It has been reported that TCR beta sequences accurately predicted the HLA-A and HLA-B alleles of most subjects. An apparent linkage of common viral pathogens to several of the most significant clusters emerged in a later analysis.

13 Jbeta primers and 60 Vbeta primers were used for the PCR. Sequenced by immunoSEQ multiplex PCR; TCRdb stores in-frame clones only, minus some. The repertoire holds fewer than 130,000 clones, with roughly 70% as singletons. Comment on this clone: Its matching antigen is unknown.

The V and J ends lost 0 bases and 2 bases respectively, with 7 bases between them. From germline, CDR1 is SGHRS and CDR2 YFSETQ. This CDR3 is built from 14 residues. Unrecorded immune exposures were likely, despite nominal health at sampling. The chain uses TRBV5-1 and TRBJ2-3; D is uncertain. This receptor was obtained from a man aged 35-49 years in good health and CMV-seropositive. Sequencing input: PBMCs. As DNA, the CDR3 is TGCGCCAGCAGCTTGGGAGCCGTCACAGATACGCAGTATTTT. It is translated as CASSLGAVTDTQYF.